The present T cell receptor beta chain was sequenced within a study of T cell changes during pregnancy in multiple sclerosis. Trimming stripped 6 bases from V and 10 bases from J, with 19 bases between. This CDR3 comprises 15 residues. Germline CDR1 LNHDA, CDR2 SQIVND (reference sequence). TCRdb's copy holds only in-frame clones and misses some; the assay was immunoSEQ multiplex PCR. The table has 65,000 to 80,000 clones, around 94% seen once; the top ten hold roughly 0.22%. Material: CD4+ T cells from peripheral blood mononuclear cells, obtained before pregnancy. This TCR derives from a female donor with multiple sclerosis, enrolled in a pregnancy study. The chain uses TRBV19 and TRBJ1-6; D is perhaps TRBD1 (6 bases). CDR3 nucleotide sequence: TGTGCCAGTAGCATTTTAATAGGGGGTGGGTCACCCCTCCACTTT. Its protein product is CASSILIGGGSPLHF. Together with reference TRBV19 and TRBJ1-6, the CDR3 gives the full variable domain: DGGITQSPKYLFRKEGQNVTLSCEQNLNHDAMYWYRQDPGQGLRLIYYSQIVNDFQKGDIAEGYSVSREKKESFPLTVTSAQKNPTAFYLCASSILIGGGSPLHFGNGTRLTVT.